This is a list of T cell receptor beta chains from one sample in a study of cytomegalovirus exposure and HLA in healthy donors. Produced via immunoSEQ multiplex PCR; TCRdb's table is partial and in-frame only. The sample lists roughly 300,000 clones; 70% to 90% were seen once. The sample consisted of PBMCs. The receptors come from a man aged 40-55 years in good health and CMV-seropositive. CDR3s include the opening cysteine and the closing phenylalanine or tryptophan. Each record gives: V gene, clone size, D gene, J gene, CDR3 protein, CDR3 DNA. The D gene is left open where the match is weak. Not all rows give a size; the values are once, few, many and, for expanded clones, a class.

V: TRBV10-3
size: NA
D: NA
J: TRBJ2-7
CDR3: CAISSGQPPNEQYF
DNA: TGTGCCATCAGCTCAGGACAGCCTCCCAACGAGCAGTACTTC

V: TRBV19
size: NA
D: NA
J: TRBJ2-3
CDR3: CASSLLADTQYF
DNA: TGTGCCAGTAGTCTCCTCGCAGATACGCAGTATTTT

V: TRBV7-2
size: NA
D: NA
J: TRBJ2-7
CDR3: CASSQPRRVMKNEQYF
DNA: TGTGCCAGCAGCCAGCCCCGGAGGGTGATGAAAAACGAGCAGTACTTC

V: TRBV5-6
size: few
D: NA
J: TRBJ2-3
CDR3: CASSPDRGTDTQYF
DNA: TGTGCCAGCAGCCCCGATCGCGGCACAGATACGCAGTATTTT

V: TRBV12-5
size: once
D: TRBD1
J: TRBJ2-7
CDR3: CASATGTGAYEQYF
DNA: TGTGCTAGCGCAACCGGGACAGGGGCCTACGAGCAGTACTTC

V: TRBV29-1
size: NA
D: TRBD1
J: TRBJ2-5
CDR3: CSVQGGQGQETQYF
DNA: TGCAGCGTCCAAGGGGGACAGGGCCAAGAGACCCAGTACTTC

V: TRBV9
size: NA
D: TRBD2
J: TRBJ2-5
CDR3: CASSVDPSGVNETQYF
DNA: TGTGCCAGCAGCGTAGATCCTAGCGGGGTCAACGAGACCCAGTACTTC

V: TRBV28
size: NA
D: NA
J: TRBJ2-2
CDR3: CASSPSLGRGRNRNTGELFF
DNA: TGTGCCAGCAGTCCGAGTCTTGGAAGGGGTAGGAACAGGAACACCGGGGAGCTGTTTTTT

V: TRBV7-9
size: NA
D: TRBD1
J: TRBJ2-7
CDR3: CASSSTGGFTYEQYF
DNA: TGTGCCAGCAGCTCGACAGGGGGCTTCACCTACGAGCAGTACTTC

V: TRBV5-4
size: NA
D: NA
J: TRBJ2-7
CDR3: CASSPVGVGGYEQYF
DNA: TGTGCCAGCAGCCCCGTGGGGGTCGGGGGCTACGAGCAGTACTTC

V: TRBV28
size: few
D: NA
J: TRBJ2-7
CDR3: CASSLEPYEQYF
DNA: TGTGCCAGCAGCCTCGAGCCCTACGAGCAGTACTTC

V: TRBV10-3
size: NA
D: TRBD2
J: TRBJ2-1
CDR3: CAISTSGDNEQFF
DNA: TGTGCCATCTCAACTAGCGGGGACAATGAGCAGTTCTTC

V: TRBV7-2
size: NA
D: TRBD1
J: TRBJ1-4
CDR3: CASSLGGQGATNEKLFF
DNA: TGTGCCAGCAGCTTAGGGGGACAGGGAGCAACTAATGAAAAACTGTTTTTT

V: TRBV5-1
size: NA
D: TRBD1
J: TRBJ1-4
CDR3: CASSRTGVLTNEKLFF
DNA: TGCGCCAGCAGCCGGACAGGAGTATTGACTAATGAAAAACTGTTTTTT

V: TRBV11-2
size: NA
D: NA
J: TRBJ2-2
CDR3: CASSLDPSPELFF
DNA: TGTGCCAGCAGCTTAGACCCTTCCCCGGAGCTGTTTTTT